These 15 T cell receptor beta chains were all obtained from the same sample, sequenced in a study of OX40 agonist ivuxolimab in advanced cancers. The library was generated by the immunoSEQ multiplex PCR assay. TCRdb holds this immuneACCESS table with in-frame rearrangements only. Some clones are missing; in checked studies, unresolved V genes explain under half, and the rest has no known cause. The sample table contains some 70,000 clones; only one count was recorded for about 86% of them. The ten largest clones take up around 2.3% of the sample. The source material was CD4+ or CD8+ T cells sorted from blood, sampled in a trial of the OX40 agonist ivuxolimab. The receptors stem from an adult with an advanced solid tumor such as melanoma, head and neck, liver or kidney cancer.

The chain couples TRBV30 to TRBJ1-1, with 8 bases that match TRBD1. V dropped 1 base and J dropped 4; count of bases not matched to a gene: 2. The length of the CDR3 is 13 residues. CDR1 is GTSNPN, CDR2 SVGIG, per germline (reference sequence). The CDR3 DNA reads TGTGCCTGGAGTGGACAGGGGTCCACTGAAGCTTTCTTT. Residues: CAWSGQGSTEAFF.

The CDR3 sequence is CAWRRENNSPLHF. The CDR3 coding sequence is TGTGCCTGGAGGCGGGAAAATAATTCACCCCTCCACTTT. The chain joins TRBV30 to TRBJ1-6; no firm D call. V lost 3 bases to trimming and J lost 5 bases, with 8 bases between them. Germline V lookup: CDR1 GTSNPN, CDR2 SVGIG (reference sequence). The CDR3 is made up of 13 amino acids.

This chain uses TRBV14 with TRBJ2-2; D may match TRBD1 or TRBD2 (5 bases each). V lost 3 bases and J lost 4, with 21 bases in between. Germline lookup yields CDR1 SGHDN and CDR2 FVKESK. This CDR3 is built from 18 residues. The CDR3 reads CASSHQSRGARATGELFF. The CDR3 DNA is TGTGCCAGCAGCCACCAAAGCCGGGGCGCCAGGGCCACCGGGGAGCTGTTTTTT. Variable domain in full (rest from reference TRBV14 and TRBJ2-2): EAGVTQFPSHSVIEKGQTVTLRCDPISGHDNLYWYRRVMGKEIKFLLHFVKESKQDESGMPNNRFLAERTGGTYSTLKVQPAELEDSGVYFCASSHQSRGARATGELFFGEGSRLTVL.

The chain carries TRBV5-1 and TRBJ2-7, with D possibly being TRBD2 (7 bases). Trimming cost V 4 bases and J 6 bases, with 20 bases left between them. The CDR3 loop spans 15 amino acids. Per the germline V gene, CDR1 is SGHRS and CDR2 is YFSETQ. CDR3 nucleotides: TGCGCCAGCAGCCCGGGGGAGGGGGGACCTGGCGAGCAGTACTTC. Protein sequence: CASSPGEGGPGEQYF.

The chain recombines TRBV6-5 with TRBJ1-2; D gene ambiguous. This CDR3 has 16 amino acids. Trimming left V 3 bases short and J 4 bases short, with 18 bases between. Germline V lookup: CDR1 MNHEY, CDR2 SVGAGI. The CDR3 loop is CASSYLRTVLGYGYTF. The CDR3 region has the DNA TGTGCCAGCAGTTATTTGCGGACCGTATTAGGCTATGGCTACACCTTC.

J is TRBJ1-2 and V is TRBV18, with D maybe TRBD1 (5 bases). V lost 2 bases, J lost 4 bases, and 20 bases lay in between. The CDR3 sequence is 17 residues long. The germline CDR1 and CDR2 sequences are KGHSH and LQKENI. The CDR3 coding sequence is TGTGCCAGCTCACCAGGGACCCGGTCAGGGACCGGCTATGGCTACACCTTC. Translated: CASSPGTRSGTGYGYTF.

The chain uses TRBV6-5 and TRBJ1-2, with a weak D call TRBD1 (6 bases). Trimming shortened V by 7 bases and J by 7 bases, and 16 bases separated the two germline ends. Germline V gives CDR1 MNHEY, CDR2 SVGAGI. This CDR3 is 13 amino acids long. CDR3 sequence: CASNRRGEAGYTF. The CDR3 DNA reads TGTGCCAGCAATCGAAGGGGGGAAGCTGGCTACACCTTC.

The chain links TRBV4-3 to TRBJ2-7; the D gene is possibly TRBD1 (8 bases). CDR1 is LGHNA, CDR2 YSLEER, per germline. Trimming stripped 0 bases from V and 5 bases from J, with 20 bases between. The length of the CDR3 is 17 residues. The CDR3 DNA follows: TGCGCCAGCAGCCAAGATGGGATTGGACAGGGAGGGCACGAGCAGTACTTC. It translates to CASSQDGIGQGGHEQYF.

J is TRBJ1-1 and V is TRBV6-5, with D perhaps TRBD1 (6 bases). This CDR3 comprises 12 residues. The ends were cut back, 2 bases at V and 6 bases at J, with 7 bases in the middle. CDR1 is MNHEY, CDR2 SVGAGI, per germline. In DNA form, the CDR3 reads TGTGCCAGCAGTTACGGGGGCCCTGAAGCTTTCTTT. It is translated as CASSYGGPEAFF.

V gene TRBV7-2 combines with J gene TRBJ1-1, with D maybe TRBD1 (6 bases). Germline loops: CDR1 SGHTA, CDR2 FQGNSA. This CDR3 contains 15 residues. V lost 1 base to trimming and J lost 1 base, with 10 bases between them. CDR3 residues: CASSLGGAGNTEAFF. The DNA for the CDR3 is TGTGCCAGCAGCTTAGGGGGGGCGGGGAACACTGAAGCTTTCTTT.

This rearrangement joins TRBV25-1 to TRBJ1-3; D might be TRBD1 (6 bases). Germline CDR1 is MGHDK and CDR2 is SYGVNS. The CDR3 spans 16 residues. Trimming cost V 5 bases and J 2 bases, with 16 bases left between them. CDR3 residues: CASSPPNPGAGNTIYF. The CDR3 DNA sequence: TGTGCCAGCAGTCCCCCAAACCCAGGGGCTGGAAACACCATATATTTT.

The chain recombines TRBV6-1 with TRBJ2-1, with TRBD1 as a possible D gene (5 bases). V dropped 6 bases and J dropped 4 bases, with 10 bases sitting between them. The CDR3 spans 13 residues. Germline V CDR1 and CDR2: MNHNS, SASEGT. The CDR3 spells CASSRTTYNEQFF. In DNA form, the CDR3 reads TGTGCCAGCAGCCGGACAACGTACAATGAGCAGTTCTTC.

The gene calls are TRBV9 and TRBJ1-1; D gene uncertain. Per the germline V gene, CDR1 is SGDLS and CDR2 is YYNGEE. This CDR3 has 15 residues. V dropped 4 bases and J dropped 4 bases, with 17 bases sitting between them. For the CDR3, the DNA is TGTGCCAGCAGCTCAGCCATGGTTATGGGCACTGAAGCTTTCTTT. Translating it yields CASSSAMVMGTEAFF.

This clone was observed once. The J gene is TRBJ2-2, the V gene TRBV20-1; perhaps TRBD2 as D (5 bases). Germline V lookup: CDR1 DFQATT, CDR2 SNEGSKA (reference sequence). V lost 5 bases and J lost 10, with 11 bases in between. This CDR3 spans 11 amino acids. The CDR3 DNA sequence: TGCAGTGCTCTCTTGGAGGCGGAGCTGTTTTTT. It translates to CSALLEAELFF.

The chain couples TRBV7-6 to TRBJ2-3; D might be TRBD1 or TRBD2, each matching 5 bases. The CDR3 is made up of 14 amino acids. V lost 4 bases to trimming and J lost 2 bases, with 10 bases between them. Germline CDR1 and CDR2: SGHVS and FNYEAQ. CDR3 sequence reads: CASSSTGTTDTQYF. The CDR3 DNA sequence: TGTGCCAGCAGCTCAACCGGGACCACAGATACGCAGTATTTT.